This T cell receptor beta chain is from a study of cytomegalovirus exposure and HLA in healthy donors. It was with 60 Vbeta and 13 Jbeta primers that the PCR ran. Profiled with immunoSEQ multiplex PCR; TCRdb holds only in-frame clones, not every one. The sample has about 120,000 clones; approximately 81% are singletons. Those who donated were healthy bone marrow donors. This clone is a singleton in its sample. Its antigen remains unidentified. Study conclusions and caveats: Some TCR beta chains (over 150 of them) were listed as cytomegalovirus-associated.

The TCR originated in a man younger than 40 in good health and CMV-seropositive. The sample taken for sequencing was PBMCs.

The CDR3 loop reads CASSVGASGSYEQYF. DNA for the CDR3: TGTGCCAGCAGCGTAGGGGCTAGCGGTTCCTACGAGCAGTACTTC. The chain links TRBV9 to TRBJ2-7, with 7 bases identical to TRBD2. CDR1 and CDR2 (germline): SGDLS, YYNGEE. The CDR3 has 15 residues. The ends lost 0 bases at V and 1 base at J; junction bases unmatched: 4.